This TCR beta chain was retrieved from a study of blood T cell repertoires in COVID-19. This table comes from immunoSEQ multiplex PCR, and its TCRdb copy is limited to in-frame clones, with some not included. Here the sample spans roughly 440,000 clones, 88% being singletons. The sequence was collected from a woman aged 50 to 60 with COVID-19, enrolled during active disease. The sample comprised peripheral blood.

The CDR3 here is CASSGDYRGSMETQYF. CDR3 coding DNA: TGTGCCAGCAGCGGAGATTACAGGGGTTCCATGGAGACCCAGTACTTC. V is TRBV7-2 and J is TRBJ2-5, with 7 bases matching TRBD1. CDR3 length: 16 amino acids. CDR1 and CDR2 (germline): SGHTA, FQGNSA. The V gene end was trimmed by 5 bases and the J gene end by 5 bases; junction bases not matched to a gene: 14.